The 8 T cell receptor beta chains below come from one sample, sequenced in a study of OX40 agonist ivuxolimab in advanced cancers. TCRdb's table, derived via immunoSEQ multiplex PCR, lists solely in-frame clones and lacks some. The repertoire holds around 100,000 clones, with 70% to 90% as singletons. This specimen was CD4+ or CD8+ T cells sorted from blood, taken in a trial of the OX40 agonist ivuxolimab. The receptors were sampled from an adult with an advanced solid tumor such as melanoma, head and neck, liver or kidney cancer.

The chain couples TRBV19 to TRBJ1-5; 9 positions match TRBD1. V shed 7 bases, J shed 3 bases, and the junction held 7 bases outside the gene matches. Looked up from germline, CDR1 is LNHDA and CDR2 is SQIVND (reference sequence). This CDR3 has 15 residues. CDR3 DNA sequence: TGTGCCAGTAAGACAGGGGGTTTTAACAATCAGCCCCAGCATTTT. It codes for CASKTGGFNNQPQHF.

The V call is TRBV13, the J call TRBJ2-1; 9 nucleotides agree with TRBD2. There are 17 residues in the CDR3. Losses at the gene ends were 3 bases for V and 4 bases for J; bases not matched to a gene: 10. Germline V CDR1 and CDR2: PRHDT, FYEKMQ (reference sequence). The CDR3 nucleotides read TGTGCCAGCAGCTTCGGTACGGGGACTAGCCGATACAATGAGCAGTTCTTC. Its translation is CASSFGTGTSRYNEQFF.

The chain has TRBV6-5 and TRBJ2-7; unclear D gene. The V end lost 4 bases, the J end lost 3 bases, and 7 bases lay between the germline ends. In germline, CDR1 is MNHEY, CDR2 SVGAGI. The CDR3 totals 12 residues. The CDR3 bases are TGTGCCAGCAGTTTCAACGACTACGAGCAGTACTTC. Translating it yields CASSFNDYEQYF.

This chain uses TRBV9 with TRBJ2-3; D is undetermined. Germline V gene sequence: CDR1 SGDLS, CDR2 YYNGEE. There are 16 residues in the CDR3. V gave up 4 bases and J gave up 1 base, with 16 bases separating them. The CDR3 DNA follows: TGTGCCAGCAGCACGGGTTGGGGTAGCCGCACAGATACGCAGTATTTT. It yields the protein CASSTGWGSRTDTQYF.

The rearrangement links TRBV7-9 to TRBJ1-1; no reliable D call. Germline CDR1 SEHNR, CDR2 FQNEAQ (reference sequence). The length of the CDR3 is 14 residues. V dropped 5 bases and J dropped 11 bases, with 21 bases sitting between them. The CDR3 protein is CASSRTGQEKEAFF. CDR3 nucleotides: TGTGCCAGCAGCAGAACGGGCCAAGAAAAGGAGGCTTTCTTT.

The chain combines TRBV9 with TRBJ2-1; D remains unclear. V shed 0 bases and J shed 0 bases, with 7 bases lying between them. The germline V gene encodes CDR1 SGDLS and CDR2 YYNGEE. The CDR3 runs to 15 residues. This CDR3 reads CASSVGSSSYNEQFF. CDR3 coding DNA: TGTGCCAGCAGCGTAGGCAGTAGCTCCTACAATGAGCAGTTCTTC.

The CDR3 sequence is CAWRVARSNTEAFF. In DNA, the CDR3 is TGTGCCTGGAGAGTCGCGAGGTCGAACACTGAAGCTTTCTTT. The chain is built from TRBV30 and TRBJ1-1, with unresolved D. V was trimmed by 3 bases and J by 1 base, leaving 12 bases between them. This CDR3 comprises 14 residues. Looked up from germline, CDR1 is GTSNPN and CDR2 is SVGIG (reference sequence).

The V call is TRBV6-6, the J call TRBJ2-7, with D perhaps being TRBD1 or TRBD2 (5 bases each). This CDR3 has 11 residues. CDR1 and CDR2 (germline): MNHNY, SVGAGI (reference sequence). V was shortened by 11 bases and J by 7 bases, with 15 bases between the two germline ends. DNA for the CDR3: TGTGCCGCAAGAGGGGATTCGGAGCAGTACTTC. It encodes CAARGDSEQYF.